The T cell receptor beta chain under discussion was sequenced for a study of identical twins. CDR1 and CDR2 (germline): LGHDT, YNNKEL (reference sequence). Deletions cut 6 bases from V and 4 bases from J, with 12 bases between. CDR3 length: 13 amino acids. MiXCR was run by TCRdb on the 5' RACE reads, yielding one entry per CDR3 protein. The sample lists approximately 890,000 distinct CDR3 sequences, over 9% occurring once. Regarding the study as a whole: The authors drew conclusions from cross-sectional statistical analysis rather than following the same donors.

This clonotype was counted between two and nine times. Its antigen is not identified. These same data were also listed under a study on yellow fever vaccine responses in identical twins.

The clonotype comes from a young woman in good health. The chain is built from TRBV3-1 and TRBJ2-5; D is perhaps TRBD2 (5 bases). Sequenced sample: PBMCs. This CDR3 reads CASSRAGGETQYF. The CDR3 DNA reads as TGTGCCAGCAGTAGGGCGGGTGGAGAGACCCAGTACTTC.